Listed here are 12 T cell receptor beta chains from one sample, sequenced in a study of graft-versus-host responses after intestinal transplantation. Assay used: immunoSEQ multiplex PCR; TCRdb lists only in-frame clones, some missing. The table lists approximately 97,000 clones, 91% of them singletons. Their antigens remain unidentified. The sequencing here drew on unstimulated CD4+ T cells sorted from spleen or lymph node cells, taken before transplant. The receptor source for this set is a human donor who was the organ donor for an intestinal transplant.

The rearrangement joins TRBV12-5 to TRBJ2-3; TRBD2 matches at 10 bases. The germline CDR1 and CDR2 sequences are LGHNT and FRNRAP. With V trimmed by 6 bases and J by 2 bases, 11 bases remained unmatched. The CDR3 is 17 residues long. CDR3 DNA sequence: TGTGCTAGTGGACAAAAGGGGCTAGCGGGAGTCACAGATACGCAGTATTTT. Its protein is CASGQKGLAGVTDTQYF.

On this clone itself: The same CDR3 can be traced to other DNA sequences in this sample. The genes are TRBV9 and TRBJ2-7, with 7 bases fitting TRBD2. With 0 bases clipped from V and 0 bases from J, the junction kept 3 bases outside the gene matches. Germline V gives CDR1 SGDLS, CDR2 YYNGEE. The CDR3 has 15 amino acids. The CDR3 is CASSVEAGPSYEQYF. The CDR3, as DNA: TGTGCCAGCAGCGTAGAAGCGGGACCCTCCTACGAGCAGTACTTC.

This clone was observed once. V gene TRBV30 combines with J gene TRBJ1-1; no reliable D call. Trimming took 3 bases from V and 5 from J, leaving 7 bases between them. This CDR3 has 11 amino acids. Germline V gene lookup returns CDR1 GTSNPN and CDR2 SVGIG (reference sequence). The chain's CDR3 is CAWSGLTEAFF. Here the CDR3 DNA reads TGTGCCTGGAGCGGTCTAACTGAAGCTTTCTTT.

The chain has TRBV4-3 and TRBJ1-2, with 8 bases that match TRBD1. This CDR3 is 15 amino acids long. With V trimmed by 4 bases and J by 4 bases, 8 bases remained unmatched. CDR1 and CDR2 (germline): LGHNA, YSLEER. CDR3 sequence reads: CASSPSAGTGYGYTF. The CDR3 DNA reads TGCGCCAGCAGCCCCAGCGCCGGGACAGGCTATGGCTACACCTTC.

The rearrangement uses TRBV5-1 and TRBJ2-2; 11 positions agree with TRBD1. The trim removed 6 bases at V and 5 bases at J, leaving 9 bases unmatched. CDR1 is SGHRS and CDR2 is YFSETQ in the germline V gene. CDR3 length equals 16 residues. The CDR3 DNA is TGCGCCAGCACCCCGGACAGGGGGCTCAAGACCGGGGAGCTGTTTTTT. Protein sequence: CASTPDRGLKTGELFF. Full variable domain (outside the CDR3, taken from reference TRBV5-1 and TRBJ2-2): KAGVTQTPRYLIKTRGQQVTLSCSPISGHRSVSWYQQTPGQGLQFLFEYFSETQRNKGNFPGRFSGRQFSNSRSEMNVSTLELGDSALYLCASTPDRGLKTGELFFGEGSRLTVL.

DNA of the CDR3: TGTGCCAGCAGCCAGGATTTCGGGGGCCAAGAGACCCAGTACTTC. The encoded protein is CASSQDFGGQETQYF. The chain carries TRBV4-2 and TRBJ2-5; D perhaps matches TRBD2 (6 bases). Germline CDR1 LGHNA, CDR2 YNFKEQ. This CDR3 comprises 15 residues. Trimming stripped 3 bases from V and 1 base from J, with 12 bases between.

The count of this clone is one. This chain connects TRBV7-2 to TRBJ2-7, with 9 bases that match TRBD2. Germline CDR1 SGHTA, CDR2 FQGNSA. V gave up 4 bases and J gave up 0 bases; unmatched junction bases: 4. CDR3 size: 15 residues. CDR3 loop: CASSSSGGPSYEQYF. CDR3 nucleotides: TGTGCCAGCAGCTCGAGCGGGGGGCCCTCCTACGAGCAGTACTTC.

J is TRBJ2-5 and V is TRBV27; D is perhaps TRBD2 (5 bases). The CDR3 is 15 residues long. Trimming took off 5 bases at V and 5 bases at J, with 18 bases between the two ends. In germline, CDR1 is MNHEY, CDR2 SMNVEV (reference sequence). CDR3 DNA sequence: TGTGCCAGCAGTCAAAATAGCGTCGCTGTGGAGACCCAGTACTTC. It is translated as CASSQNSVAVETQYF.

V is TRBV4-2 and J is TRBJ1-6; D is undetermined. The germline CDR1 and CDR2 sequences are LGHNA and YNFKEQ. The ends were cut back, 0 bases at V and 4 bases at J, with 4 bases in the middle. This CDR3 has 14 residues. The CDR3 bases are TGTGCCAGCAGCCAAGAACAGTATAATTCACCCCTCCACTTT. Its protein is CASSQEQYNSPLHF.

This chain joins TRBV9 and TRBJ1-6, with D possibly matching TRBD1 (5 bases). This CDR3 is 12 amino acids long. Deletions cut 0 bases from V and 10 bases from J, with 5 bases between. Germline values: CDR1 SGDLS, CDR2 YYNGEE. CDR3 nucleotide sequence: TGTGCCAGCAGCGTAGGGGGCTCACCCCTCCACTTT. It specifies CASSVGGSPLHF.

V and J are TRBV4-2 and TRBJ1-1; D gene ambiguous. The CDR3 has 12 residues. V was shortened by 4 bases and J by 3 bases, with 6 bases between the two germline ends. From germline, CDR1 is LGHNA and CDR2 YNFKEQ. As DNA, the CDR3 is TGTGCCAGCAGCCTGTCGTACACTGAAGCTTTCTTT. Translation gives CASSLSYTEAFF.

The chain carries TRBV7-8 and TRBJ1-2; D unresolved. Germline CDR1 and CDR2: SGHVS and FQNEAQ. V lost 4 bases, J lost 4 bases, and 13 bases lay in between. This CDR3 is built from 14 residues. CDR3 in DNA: TGTGCCAGCAGCTCCGGCCGGGAGACCTATGGCTACACCTTC. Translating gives CASSSGRETYGYTF.